The clone carrying this T cell receptor beta chain was seen repeatedly, ten times or more. Its antigen is currently unknown. The sample originates from a study of blood T cells in healthy people across ages. Germline V gives CDR1 SQVTM, CDR2 ANQGSEA. There are 12 residues in the CDR3. V was shortened by 4 bases and J by 2 bases, with 8 bases between the two germline ends. Primers used in a second PCR of about 6 to 12 cycles were a sample-barcoded 5' primer and a J-beta primer mix. Via MiXCR, TCRdb re-called the 5' RACE reads, giving one row per CDR3 protein. The sample records 600,000 to 800,000 distinct CDR3 sequences, under 25% being singletons. The study, taken as a whole, reports: Compared with aged donors, long-lived donors showed fewer expanded clones, suggesting selection.

The rearrangement links TRBV29-1 to TRBJ2-5; possible D gene TRBD2, 5 bases. This TCR was sampled from a man between 65 and 79 years old in good health. The material sequenced was blood. CDR3 sequence (DNA): TGCAGCGTTGGGCGGGTGCAAGAGACCCAGTACTTC. This codes for CSVGRVQETQYF.